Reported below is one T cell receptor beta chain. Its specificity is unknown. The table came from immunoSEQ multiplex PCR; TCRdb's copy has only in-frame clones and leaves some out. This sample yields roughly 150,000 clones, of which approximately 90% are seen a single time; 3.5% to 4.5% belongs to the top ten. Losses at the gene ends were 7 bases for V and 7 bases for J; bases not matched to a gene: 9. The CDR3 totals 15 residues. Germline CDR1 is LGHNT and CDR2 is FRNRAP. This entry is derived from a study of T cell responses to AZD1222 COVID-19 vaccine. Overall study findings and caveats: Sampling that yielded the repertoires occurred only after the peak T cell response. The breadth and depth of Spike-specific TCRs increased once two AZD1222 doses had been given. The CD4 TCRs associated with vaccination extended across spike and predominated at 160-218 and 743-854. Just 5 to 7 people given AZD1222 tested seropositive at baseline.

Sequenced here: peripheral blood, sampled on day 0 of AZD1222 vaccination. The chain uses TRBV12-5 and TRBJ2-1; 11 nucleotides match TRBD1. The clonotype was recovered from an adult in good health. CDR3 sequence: CASANGQGAGNEQFF. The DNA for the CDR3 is TGTGCTAGTGCCAACGGACAGGGGGCAGGTAATGAGCAGTTCTTC.